One and the same sample provided the 27 T cell receptor beta chains below, sequenced in a study of blood T cell repertoires in COVID-19. Method: immunoSEQ multiplex PCR; TCRdb's copy keeps in-frame clones and lacks some. The repertoire holds approximately 170,000 clones, under 85% seen once, with about 1.2% in the top ten. The sample was peripheral blood. These receptor sequences come from a man aged 55 to 70 who had recovered from COVID-19.

This chain joins TRBV9 and TRBJ2-7, with 7 bases aligning to TRBD1. The CDR3 is 14 amino acids. Trimming removed 4 bases from V and 2 bases from J; junction bases left unmatched: 6. Per germline, CDR1 SGDLS and CDR2 YYNGEE. In DNA form, the CDR3 reads TGTGCCAGCAGCCCGACAGGGCTCGCCTACGAGCAGTACTTC. Its translation is CASSPTGLAYEQYF.

This chain joins TRBV6-4 and TRBJ2-3; 8 nucleotides match TRBD2. Germline V CDR1 and CDR2: MRHNA, SNTAGT. The CDR3 loop spans 14 amino acids. Germline trimming cut 3 bases from V and 3 bases from J; bases unmatched to any gene: 2. The CDR3 protein is CASSEGLATDTQYF. Here the CDR3 DNA reads TGTGCCAGCAGTGAAGGACTAGCAACAGATACGCAGTATTTT.

V and J are TRBV6-5 and TRBJ2-3; 15 nucleotides align to TRBD2. The CDR3 spans 15 residues. Germline lookup yields CDR1 MNHEY and CDR2 SVGAGI. V lost 6 bases and J lost 3; bases outside the gene matches: 1. DNA of the CDR3: TGTGCCAGCAGGGGGACTAGCGGGGGGACAGATACGCAGTATTTT. Translated, it gives CASRGTSGGTDTQYF.

The count of this clone is one. At the DNA level, this CDR3 is encoded by other sequences in the same sample as well. This chain connects TRBV18 to TRBJ1-1, with a possible D match to TRBD1 (6 bases). The CDR3 is 13 amino acids. Per the germline V gene, CDR1 is KGHSH and CDR2 is LQKENI. V was trimmed by 2 bases and J by 3 bases, leaving 7 bases between them. The DNA for the CDR3 is TGTGCCAGCTCACCAAGACAGGACACTGAAGCTTTCTTT. It is translated as CASSPRQDTEAFF.

The table lists this clone with a count of one. The chain combines TRBV18 with TRBJ2-7, with TRBD1 identical over 7 bases. The CDR3 is made up of 14 amino acids. The V segment lost 6 bases and the J segment 2 bases; nucleotides outside the gene matches: 7. Germline V CDR1 and CDR2: KGHSH, LQKENI. The CDR3 nucleotides read TGTGCCAGCTCCCAGTGGACAGGAACCTACGAGCAGTACTTC. Translation: CASSQWTGTYEQYF.

The V call is TRBV6-5, the J call TRBJ1-5; 8 bases line up with TRBD1. From germline, CDR1 is MNHEY and CDR2 SVGAGI. CDR3 length: 13 residues. V was pared by 6 bases and J by 6 bases, with 4 bases of the junction left unmatched. DNA for the CDR3: TGTGCCAGCAGCGCGACAGGGGCTCAGCCCCAGCATTTT. It yields the protein CASSATGAQPQHF.

In its sample, this clone was seen once. The CDR3 loop is CASSQDLATEAFF. CDR3 nucleotide sequence: TGCGCCAGCAGCCAAGACCTGGCCACTGAAGCTTTCTTT. The rearrangement joins TRBV4-3 to TRBJ1-1; D not certain. Germline V gene sequence: CDR1 LGHNA, CDR2 YSLEER. V was clipped by 0 bases and J by 4 bases, with 6 bases between them. This CDR3 contains 13 residues.

The chain employs TRBV6-5 and TRBJ2-2, with 10 bases fitting TRBD1. After removal of 2 bases from V and 7 bases from J, the junction contained 4 bases not matched to a gene. This CDR3 has 15 residues. The germline CDR1 and CDR2 sequences are MNHEY and SVGAGI. This CDR3 reads CASSYRTGGIGELFF. The CDR3 DNA reads TGTGCCAGCAGTTACCGGACAGGGGGGATCGGGGAGCTGTTTTTT.

This clone has a single count. V is TRBV5-1 and J is TRBJ2-1, with 9 bases aligning to TRBD2. The V gene's germline CDR1 is SGHRS and CDR2 YFSETQ. The CDR3 is 15 amino acids. J was trimmed by 7 bases and V by 6 bases; bases with no gene match: 11. The CDR3 spells CASNLGRGGPNEQFF. The CDR3, as DNA: TGCGCCAGCAACCTAGGGCGGGGGGGCCCGAATGAGCAGTTCTTC.

V and J are TRBV29-1 and TRBJ2-6; D might be TRBD1 (5 bases). The CDR3 covers 14 residues. Germline loops: CDR1 SQVTM, CDR2 ANQGSEA. Trimming took off 5 bases at V and 1 base at J, with 9 bases between the two ends. CDR3 region: CSVTPGSGANVLTF. CDR3 bases: TGCAGCGTTACCCCAGGGTCTGGGGCCAACGTCCTGACTTTC. The complete variable domain, with remaining parts taken from reference TRBV29-1 and TRBJ2-6, reads SAVISQKPSRDICQRGTSLTIQCQVDSQVTMMFWYRQQPGQSLTLIATANQGSEATYESGFVIDKFPISRPNLTFSTLTVSNMSPEDSSIYLCSVTPGSGANVLTFGAGSRLTVL.

The chain uses TRBV7-2 and TRBJ1-2, with TRBD1 identical over 9 bases. CDR1 is SGHTA and CDR2 is FQGNSA in the germline V gene. V gave up 4 bases and J gave up 7 bases; unmatched junction bases: 19. CDR3 length: 18 residues. CDR3 DNA: TGTGCCAGCAGCTCACAGGGGGCACAGCTATCCGGGGGCCTTGGCTACACCTTC. Translating it yields CASSSQGAQLSGGLGYTF.

The V call is TRBV4-1, the J call TRBJ2-7; no firm D call. The germline CDR1 and CDR2 sequences are MGHRA and YSYEKL. The V end lost 4 bases, the J end lost 0 bases, and 10 bases lay between the germline ends. The length of the CDR3 is 14 residues. This CDR3 reads CASSLSSTSYEQYF. DNA of the CDR3: TGCGCCAGCAGCCTCAGTAGCACCTCCTACGAGCAGTACTTC.

This sequence joins TRBV25-1 and TRBJ1-2; D is possibly TRBD1 (5 bases). Germline V CDR1 and CDR2: MGHDK, SYGVNS. Trimming took off 2 bases at V and 5 bases at J, with 15 bases between the two ends. There are 15 residues in the CDR3. As DNA, the CDR3 is TGTGCCAGCAGTGAAACCGACGGGGGAGGGTATGGCTACACCTTC. Translating it yields CASSETDGGGYGYTF.

The V and J genes are TRBV19 and TRBJ2-3, with 8 bases that match TRBD2. V gave up 5 bases and J gave up 11 bases; unmatched junction bases: 12. The CDR3 sequence is 14 residues long. CDR1 is LNHDA, CDR2 SQIVND, per germline (reference sequence). In nucleotides, the CDR3 is TGTGCCAGTAGTCGGGGACTAGTTGCACTTGAGCAGTATTTT. Its protein is CASSRGLVALEQYF.

The chain employs TRBV5-1 and TRBJ2-4, with a tentative D call TRBD1 (10 bases). Deletions cut 0 bases from V and 9 bases from J, with 25 bases between. CDR3 length: 18 residues. The V gene's germline CDR1 is SGHRS and CDR2 YFSETQ. The CDR3 reads CASSLVAGGTGAIGIQYF. The CDR3 bases are TGCGCCAGCAGCTTGGTGGCGGGAGGGACAGGGGCAATTGGCATTCAGTACTTC.

The chain recombines TRBV5-4 with TRBJ1-1, with D unclear. V lost 0 bases, J lost 2 bases, and 11 bases lay in between. Germline CDR1 is SGHNT and CDR2 is YYREEE (reference sequence). The CDR3 has 15 residues. Here the CDR3 DNA reads TGTGCCAGCAGCTTGGCCGGGTTCCTCAACACTGAAGCTTTCTTT. It translates to CASSLAGFLNTEAFF. The variable domain in full, with the rest retrieved from reference TRBV5-4 and TRBJ1-1, is ETGVTQSPTHLIKTRGQQVTLRCSSQSGHNTVSWYQQALGQGPQFIFQYYREEENGRGNFPPRFSGLQFPNYSSELNVNALELDDSALYLCASSLAGFLNTEAFFGQGTRLTVV.

The chain employs TRBV5-1 and TRBJ2-2; 9 bases are a match to TRBD2. V lost 1 base, J lost 1 base, and 5 bases stayed unmatched. CDR3 length: 17 amino acids. Germline-derived CDR1 and CDR2 are SGHRS and YFSETQ. CDR3 nucleotide sequence: TGCGCCAGCAGCTTGCGTGGTAGCGGGGGGAACACCGGGGAGCTGTTTTTT. Protein sequence: CASSLRGSGGNTGELFF.

V and J are TRBV7-2 and TRBJ2-5, with TRBD2 matching 9 bases. Germline V gives CDR1 SGHTA, CDR2 FQGNSA. The CDR3 runs 15 residues. The V gene end was trimmed by 1 base and the J gene end by 2 bases; junction bases not matched to a gene: 2. CDR3 loop: CASSLVAGEQETQYF. CDR3 sequence (DNA): TGTGCCAGCAGCTTAGTAGCGGGGGAGCAAGAGACCCAGTACTTC.

CDR3 region: CASSPRGGQGGTEAFF. The CDR3 DNA follows: TGTGCCAGCTCACCACGAGGGGGACAGGGGGGCACTGAAGCTTTCTTT. The V gene is TRBV18, the J gene TRBJ1-1, with 11 bases that match TRBD1. The germline V gene has CDR1 KGHSH and CDR2 LQKENI. V trimming: 1 base; J trimming: 4 bases; junction bases outside the gene matches: 5. The CDR3 is 16 residues long.

V and J are TRBV11-3 and TRBJ1-6; no clear D gene. This CDR3 contains 14 residues. V was trimmed by 6 bases and J by 0 bases, leaving 6 bases between them. Germline lookup yields CDR1 SGHNT and CDR2 YENEEA. CDR3 DNA sequence: TGTGCCAGCAGACTGAGCTCCTATAATTCACCCCTCCACTTT. The encoded protein is CASRLSSYNSPLHF.

As to this clone: Other DNA sequences within the sample encode an identical CDR3. This chain joins TRBV18 and TRBJ1-2, with 10 bases fitting TRBD1. J was trimmed by 3 bases and V by 3 bases; bases with no gene match: 1. The CDR3 is made up of 14 amino acids. CDR1 is KGHSH, CDR2 LQKENI, per germline. CDR3 in DNA: TGTGCCAGCTCACCCGGGACAGGGGACTATGGCTACACCTTC. It specifies CASSPGTGDYGYTF.

The chain uses TRBV19 and TRBJ1-2; a possible D gene is TRBD1 (6 bases). V was pared by 5 bases and J by 3 bases, with 13 bases between. The CDR3 consists of 14 residues. CDR1 is LNHDA, CDR2 SQIVND, per germline (reference sequence). CDR3 sequence reads: CASSPDRDYYGYTF. The CDR3 DNA is TGTGCCAGTAGTCCGGACAGAGACTACTATGGCTACACCTTC.

V and J are TRBV29-1 and TRBJ2-7; TRBD1 matches 10 bases. With V trimmed by 5 bases and J by 4 bases, 5 bases remained unmatched. Germline V gives CDR1 SQVTM, CDR2 ANQGSEA. This CDR3 region has 13 residues. In DNA, the CDR3 is TGCAGCGTTCCGGGACAGGGGAATTACGAGCAGTACTTC. It translates to CSVPGQGNYEQYF.

The chain employs TRBV20-1 and TRBJ1-1; D ambiguous. V was shortened by 3 bases and J by 4 bases, with 9 bases between the two germline ends. The CDR3 loop spans 12 amino acids. Germline V gene data show CDR1 as DFQATT and CDR2 as SNEGSKA (reference sequence). CDR3 in amino acids: CSASRSGTEAFF. The CDR3 DNA reads TGCAGTGCTAGTCGGTCGGGCACTGAAGCTTTCTTT.

The genes are TRBV6-2 or TRBV6-3 and TRBJ2-7; 8 bases align to TRBD1. CDR1 MNHEY and CDR2 SVGEGT come from the germline V gene. The trim removed 5 bases at V and 1 base at J, leaving 4 bases unmatched. There are 14 residues in the CDR3. The CDR3 DNA reads TGTGCCAGCAGTCGGACAGGGCTATCCTACGAGCAGTACTTC. Translated, it gives CASSRTGLSYEQYF.

The count of this clone is one. J is TRBJ1-1 and V is TRBV14, with 7 bases matching TRBD1. Trimming removed 1 base from V and 12 bases from J; junction bases left unmatched: 5. The length of the CDR3 is 12 residues. Germline CDR1 and CDR2: SGHDN and FVKESK. CDR3 protein: CASSQGSTGTFF. For the CDR3, the DNA is TGTGCCAGCAGCCAAGGTTCGACAGGGACTTTCTTT.

This sequence joins TRBV6-1 and TRBJ2-7; no reliable D call. V was cut by 1 base and J by 3 bases, with 7 bases left in between. This CDR3 has 13 amino acids. Germline V gene lookup returns CDR1 MNHNS and CDR2 SASEGT. CDR3 bases: TGTGCCAGCAGTGAAGGAGCGAACTACGAGCAGTACTTC. Protein product: CASSEGANYEQYF.